These 4 T cell receptor beta chains were all obtained from the same sample, sequenced in a study of neurological immune-mediated disorders. TCRdb re-called the 5' RACE reads through MiXCR, storing one row per CDR3 protein. The repertoire includes some 50,000 distinct CDR3 sequences, more than 20% of them detected once, and 20% to 25% sits in the top ten. The specimen was PBMCs. These receptors were obtained from a woman aged 65 to 85 in good health.

The table lists this clonotype with a few counts. The genes are TRBV12-3 or TRBV12-4 and TRBJ2-6; D not certain. This CDR3 is built from 17 residues. Trimming took off 7 bases at V and 0 bases at J, with 16 bases between the two ends. The CDR3 reads CASNKPLGSSGANVLTF. In nucleotides, the CDR3 is TGTGCCAGCAACAAACCCCTTGGCAGCTCTGGGGCCAACGTCCTGACTTTC.

Ten or more counts support this clonotype. The chain recombines TRBV3-1 with TRBJ2-5; 8 bases match TRBD2. With 5 bases clipped from V and 4 bases from J, the junction kept 12 bases outside the gene matches. The CDR3 length is 16 residues. Germline loops: CDR1 LGHDT, CDR2 YNNKEL (reference sequence). The CDR3 bases are TGTGCCAGCAGCTCCCTTCAAGCGGGAGTGGTAGAGACCCAGTACTTC. It specifies CASSSLQAGVVETQYF.

As to this clonotype: This may arise from a read error, as a much more abundant clone is one base away. The chain has TRBV11-2 and TRBJ2-2; TRBD2 matches 7 bases. The CDR3 has 16 residues. Germline loops: CDR1 SGHAT, CDR2 FQNNGV. CDR3 nucleotides: TGTGTCAGCATCACTCCTAGCGGAGCGAACACCGGGGAGCTGTTTTTT. Its translation is CVSITPSGANTGELFF.

Note on this clonotype: The CDR3 end shows no conserved phenylalanine or tryptophan, and so a read error is likely. The chain has TRBV7-9 and TRBJ2-7, with D uncertain. The CDR3 loop spans 14 amino acids. The germline V gene has CDR1 SEHNR and CDR2 FQNEAQ (reference sequence). Trimming left V 7 bases short and J 4 bases short, with 17 bases between. The CDR3 is CASNRPWGSYEQYY. The CDR3 bases are TGTGCCAGCAACCGCCCCTGGGGTTCTTACGAGCAGTACTAC.